The 16 T cell receptor beta chains presented below share a single source sample, sequenced in a study of regulatory and conventional T cells in RAG deficiency. Method: immunoSEQ multiplex PCR; TCRdb's copy keeps in-frame clones and lacks some. The sample holds under 25,000 clones, around 95% seen once. The sorted conventional CD4+ T cells were CD25-low and CD127-high, with genomic DNA sequenced. These data also formed part of another study, on regulatory T cells. That source notes: The primer mix had 52 TRBV and 13 TRBJ primers.

Material for sequencing was CD25- CD4+ T cells sorted from blood. Every receptor here comes from a human donor in good health.

The chain combines TRBV5-1 with TRBJ1-3; 7 bases agree with TRBD1. J lost 3 bases, V lost 3 bases, and 3 bases had no gene match. CDR1 is SGHRS and CDR2 is YFSETQ in the germline V gene. The CDR3 consists of 14 residues. The CDR3 DNA sequence: TGCGCCAGCAGCTCGGGGACAGATGGAAACACCATATATTTT. As protein: CASSSGTDGNTIYF.

This chain connects TRBV5-1 to TRBJ2-7, with a possible D match to TRBD1 (6 bases). The CDR3 loop spans 14 amino acids. CDR1 and CDR2 from the germline V gene are SGHRS and YFSETQ. Trimming removed 4 bases at V and 3 bases at J, with 14 bases between. CDR3 loop: CASSGLRGGYEQYF. DNA of the CDR3: TGCGCCAGCAGCGGGCTTAGAGGGGGCTACGAGCAGTACTTC.

A remark on this clone: One end of the junction does not line up with germline, which may come from a read error. The sample contains more than one DNA sequence encoding this CDR3. The gene calls are TRBV4-2 and TRBJ2-2; D ambiguous. This CDR3 region has 13 residues. Germline CDR1 LGHNA, CDR2 YNFKEQ. The CDR3 loop reads CASSQAPAGELFF. Here the CDR3 DNA reads TGTGCCAGTAGCCAAGCCCCAGCCGGGGAGCTGTTTTTT.

The chain is built from TRBV2 and TRBJ1-2; 8 bases map to TRBD1. This CDR3 contains 13 residues. Germline-derived CDR1 and CDR2 are SNHLY and FYNNEI. Germline trimming cut 5 bases from V and 8 bases from J; bases unmatched to any gene: 7. The CDR3: CASSLQGAEGYTF. The CDR3 DNA reads TGTGCCAGCAGTCTTCAGGGGGCGGAAGGCTACACCTTC.

This chain links TRBV5-5 with TRBJ1-2, with 9 bases fitting TRBD1. The length of the CDR3 is 17 residues. Germline V gene data show CDR1 as SGHKS and CDR2 as YYEKEE (reference sequence). The V segment lost 4 bases and the J segment 7 bases; nucleotides outside the gene matches: 17. In nucleotides, the CDR3 is TGTGCCAGCAGCGAACCGGGACAGGGTAATGCTATGCGTGGCTACACCTTC. Amino acids: CASSEPGQGNAMRGYTF.

The chain combines TRBV2 with TRBJ1-5; no clear D. Germline V lookup: CDR1 SNHLY, CDR2 FYNNEI. The CDR3 is made up of 14 amino acids. V was cut by 6 bases and J by 5 bases, with 14 bases left in between. The CDR3 reads CASSPRELHQPQHF. CDR3 DNA sequence: TGTGCCAGCAGCCCCCGGGAGCTCCATCAGCCCCAGCATTTT.

The CDR3, as DNA: TGCGCCAGCAGCCAGGCCGACAGGGCTGGAAACACCATATATTTT. Translating it yields CASSQADRAGNTIYF. V and J are TRBV4-1 and TRBJ1-3; 7 bases are shared with TRBD1. J gave up 2 bases and V 3 bases, and 4 bases lay outside the gene matches. The germline V gene encodes CDR1 MGHRA and CDR2 YSYEKL. This CDR3 region has 15 residues.

This clone has only one observation. This rearrangement joins TRBV29-1 to TRBJ1-2; weak D call: TRBD1 (5 bases). The CDR3 extends over 12 amino acids. The germline V gene encodes CDR1 SQVTM and CDR2 ANQGSEA. The V end lost 7 bases, the J end lost 2 bases, and 11 bases lay between the germline ends. The CDR3 DNA reads TGCAGCGCGGGGGGGGACAACTATGGCTACACCTTC. It translates to CSAGGDNYGYTF.

The genes are TRBV11-2 and TRBJ2-5, with 10 bases that match TRBD1. The junction had 8 bases not matched to a gene; V was cut back by 5 bases and J by 5 bases. Germline V gene sequence: CDR1 SGHAT, CDR2 FQNNGV. This CDR3 comprises 15 residues. CDR3 coding DNA: TGTGCCAGCAGCGTGGGACAGGGGTTTCTGGAGACCCAGTACTTC. Translated: CASSVGQGFLETQYF.

The chain joins TRBV10-3 to TRBJ2-2; D might be TRBD1 (6 bases). V was pared by 2 bases and J by 0 bases, with 10 bases between. The CDR3 runs 16 residues. CDR1 is ENHRY, CDR2 SYGVKD, per germline. The CDR3 DNA sequence: TGTGCCATCAGTGAGGAGGGACACCCGAACACCGGGGAGCTGTTTTTT. Encoded protein: CAISEEGHPNTGELFF.

V is TRBV19 and J is TRBJ1-1; no definite D call. Germline values: CDR1 LNHDA, CDR2 SQIVND (reference sequence). The CDR3 totals 13 residues. V dropped 5 bases and J dropped 3 bases, with 10 bases sitting between them. The CDR3 protein is CASSVLPDTEAFF. The CDR3 DNA sequence: TGTGCCAGTAGTGTTTTACCGGACACTGAAGCTTTCTTT.

The CDR3 bases are TGTGCCAGCTCACCCTTAGCTGGGGCGTTCTACGAGCAGTACTTC. Its translation is CASSPLAGAFYEQYF. This rearrangement joins TRBV18 to TRBJ2-5, with D possibly matching TRBD1 (5 bases). The DNA end favors TRBJ2-7, so the J call may be wrong. The length of the CDR3 is 15 residues. Germline-derived CDR1 and CDR2 are KGHSH and LQKENI.

Details on this clone: One junction end disagrees with the germline gene, perhaps due to a read error. This chain links TRBV6-1 with TRBJ1-2; 7 bases map to TRBD1. Germline assignment: CDR1 MNHNS and CDR2 SASEGT. This CDR3 contains 14 residues. CDR3 DNA: TGTGCCAGCAGTGTGCAATCGGGACAGCGGGCCCATTTCTTC. Its protein product is CASSVQSGQRAHFF.

The chain links TRBV9 to TRBJ2-6, with 10 bases lining up with TRBD2. The CDR3 totals 18 residues. V gave up 6 bases and J gave up 1 base; unmatched junction bases: 10. In germline, CDR1 is SGDLS, CDR2 YYNGEE. This chain's CDR3 is CASNIPGLAQSGANVLTF. The CDR3 nucleotides read TGTGCCAGCAACATTCCGGGACTAGCGCAATCTGGGGCCAACGTCCTGACTTTC.

In the case of this clone: The junction departs from the called germline gene at one end, perhaps through a read error. The rearrangement joins TRBV6-1 to TRBJ2-7; D gene uncertain. Germline-derived CDR1 and CDR2 are MNHNS and SASEGT. The CDR3 is 13 residues long. The CDR3 bases are TGTGCCAGCAGGGAAGCGTACACCTACGAGCAGTACTTC. It specifies CASREAYTYEQYF.

The chain uses TRBV5-4 and TRBJ2-1, with 7 positions matching TRBD1. Losses at the gene ends were 2 bases for V and 10 bases for J; bases not matched to a gene: 6. The CDR3 spans 13 residues. CDR1 and CDR2 from the germline V gene are SGHNT and YYREEE (reference sequence). The CDR3 DNA follows: TGTGCCAGCAGCTTAGAAGGGGGCGGCGAGCAGTTCTTC. Its protein is CASSLEGGGEQFF.